This TCR beta chain was sequenced during a study of blood T cell repertoires in COVID-19. Repertoires were generated with immunoSEQ multiplex PCR, while TCRdb's copy carries only in-frame clones and drops some. The sample records over 200,000 clones, more than 75% being singletons. Input material: peripheral blood. The clonotype comes from a woman aged 40 to 50 who had recovered from COVID-19.

CDR3 amino acids: CASSSRGYEQYF. The CDR3, as DNA: TGTGCCAGCAGCTCGCGGGGGTACGAGCAGTACTTC. The chain employs TRBV3-1 (or the pseudogene TRBV3-2) and TRBJ2-7; 7 positions match TRBD2. Germline V gene data show CDR1 as LGHDT and CDR2 as YNNKEL (reference sequence). The CDR3 totals 12 residues. The junction had 2 bases not matched to a gene; V was cut back by 5 bases and J by 4 bases.